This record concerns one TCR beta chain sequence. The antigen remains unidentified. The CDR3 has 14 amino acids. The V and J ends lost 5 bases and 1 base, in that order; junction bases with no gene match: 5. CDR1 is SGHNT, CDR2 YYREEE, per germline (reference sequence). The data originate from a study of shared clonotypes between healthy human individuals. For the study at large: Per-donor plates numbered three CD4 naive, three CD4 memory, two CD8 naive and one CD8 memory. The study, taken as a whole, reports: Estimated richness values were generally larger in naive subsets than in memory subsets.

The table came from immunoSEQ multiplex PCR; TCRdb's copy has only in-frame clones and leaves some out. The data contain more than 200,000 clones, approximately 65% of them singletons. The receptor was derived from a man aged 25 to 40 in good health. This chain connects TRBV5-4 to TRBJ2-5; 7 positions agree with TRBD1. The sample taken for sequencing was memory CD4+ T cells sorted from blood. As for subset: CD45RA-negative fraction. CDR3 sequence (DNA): TGTGCCAGCAGACAGGGGTCGGTCCAAGAGACCCAGTACTTC. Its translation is CASRQGSVQETQYF. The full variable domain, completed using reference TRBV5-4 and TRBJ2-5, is ETGVTQSPTHLIKTRGQQVTLRCSSQSGHNTVSWYQQALGQGPQFIFQYYREEENGRGNFPPRFSGLQFPNYSSELNVNALELDDSALYLCASRQGSVQETQYFGPGTRLLVL.